This record looks at one TCR beta chain sequence and its context. Its antigen is not known. The genomic DNA of each subset was split evenly across several immunoSEQ plates. Sequencing was performed with immunoSEQ multiplex PCR; in TCRdb, only in-frame clones are kept and a portion is missing. The sample consists of over 1.5 million clones, 95% to 99% of them appearing once. The sample is drawn from a study of shared clonotypes between healthy human individuals. Overall study results and limits: The generation probabilities recorded for non-shared clonotypes fell below those of clonotypes shared by all four donors.

The CDR3 is 14 amino acids. The germline V gene encodes CDR1 LNHDA and CDR2 SQIVND (reference sequence). V gave up 2 bases and J gave up 5 bases, with 10 bases separating them. The donor population consisted of healthy HIV-negative adults with no recent acute infections or vaccinations. The chain recombines TRBV19 with TRBJ1-5, with D possibly TRBD1 on 5 matching bases. The clonotype comes from a man aged 25-45 years in good health. Sample: naive CD4+ T cells sorted from blood. This sample's subset: CD45RA+ positively selected. CDR3 residues: CASSITQGYQPQHF. For the CDR3, the DNA is TGTGCCAGTAGTATAACTCAGGGATATCAGCCCCAGCATTTT.